This T cell receptor beta chain was profiled in a study of T-cell memory formation after mild COVID-19. This clonotype was seen many times. CDR3 size: 12 residues. Germline V gene sequence: CDR1 LNHDA, CDR2 SQIVND (reference sequence). Trimming removed 5 bases from V and 3 bases from J, with 6 bases in between. In TCRdb, the 5' RACE reads were re-called with MiXCR into one record per CDR3 protein. The table lists 75,000 to 95,000 distinct CDR3 sequences, approximately 15% of them singletons. The sequenced sample consisted of PBMCs or a T cell subset sorted from them (not recorded which). This receptor was taken from a man between 18 and 35 years old who had mild COVID-19 (a few samples of this study predate the infection). Cell type and time point are not known. This chain links TRBV19 with TRBJ2-3, with no clear D. Here the CDR3 reads CASSLSTDTQYF. The CDR3 nucleotides are TGTGCCAGTAGTCTATCAACAGATACGCAGTATTTT.